This T cell receptor (beta chain) was recorded in a study of blood T cell repertoires in COVID-19. Across the study: Samples of COVID-19 (acute and convalescent) were obtained from the United States, Italy and Spain. PBMCs, B-cell-depleted T cells, or T cells provided the cDNA or gDNA that made up the material.

In germline, CDR1 is ENHRY, CDR2 SYGVKD. This CDR3 is built from 12 residues. Trimming removed 3 bases at V and 4 bases at J, with 6 bases between. How the authors handled the data: Reference gene primer amplification gave estimated nucleated cell counts. Method: immunoSEQ multiplex PCR; TCRdb's copy keeps in-frame clones and lacks some. The D gene and trimming were derived from the DNA, and the V and J assignments and clone size from that table. This sample has about 50,000 clones, with roughly 83% found just once. The gene calls are TRBV10-3 and TRBJ1-2, with unresolved D. The TCR was taken from a human donor in a cohort sampled during active COVID-19. Sequenced material: peripheral blood. The CDR3 region has the DNA TGTGCCATCAGTGACGGAGTCTATGGCTACACCTTC. This encodes CAISDGVYGYTF.